This TCR beta chain came from a study of CD8 T cells in ankylosing spondylitis. Concerning this clonotype itself: Its matching antigen is unknown.

Findings and caveats of the study: Ankylosing spondylitis blood seemed to carry a telltale TCR beta motif made of roughly 8 highly homologous variants. There was reportedly significant enrichment of clones that were disease-linked in matched ankylosing spondylitis synovial fluid.

Generation of TCR beta libraries employed quantitative 5'-RACE incorporating molecular barcodes. A single record per CDR3 protein comes from TCRdb applying MiXCR to the 5' RACE reads. The data hold some 330,000 distinct CDR3 sequences, with roughly 8% observed a single time. This CDR3 region has 15 residues. Per germline, CDR1 SGHRS and CDR2 YFSETQ. V lost 1 base and J lost 3, with 14 bases in between. The rearrangement uses TRBV5-1 and TRBJ2-7; tentative D call: TRBD2 (6 bases). Sequenced: blood, either unsorted or a sorted T cell fraction (not recorded which). This clonotype originated in a male donor with ankylosing spondylitis. The CDR3 loop reads CASSLPPGSNYEQYF. DNA for the CDR3: TGCGCCAGCAGCTTGCCCCCCGGGAGCAACTACGAGCAGTACTTC.